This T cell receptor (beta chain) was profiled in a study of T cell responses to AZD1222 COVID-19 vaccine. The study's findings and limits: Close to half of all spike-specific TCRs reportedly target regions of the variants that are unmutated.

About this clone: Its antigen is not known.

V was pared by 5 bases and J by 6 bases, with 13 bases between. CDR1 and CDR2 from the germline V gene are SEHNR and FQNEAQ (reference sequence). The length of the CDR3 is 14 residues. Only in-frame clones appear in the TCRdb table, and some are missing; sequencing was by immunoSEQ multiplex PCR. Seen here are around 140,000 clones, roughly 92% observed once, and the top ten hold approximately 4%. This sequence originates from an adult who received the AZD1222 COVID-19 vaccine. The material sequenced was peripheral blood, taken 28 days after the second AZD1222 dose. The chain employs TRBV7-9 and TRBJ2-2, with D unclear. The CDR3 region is CASSPMGSAGELFF. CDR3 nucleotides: TGTGCCAGCAGCCCGATGGGGTCCGCCGGGGAGCTGTTTTTT. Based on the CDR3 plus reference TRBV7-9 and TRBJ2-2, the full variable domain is DTGVSQNPRHKITKRGQNVTFRCDPISEHNRLYWYRQTLGQGPEFLTYFQNEAQLEKSRLLSDRFSAERPKGSFSTLEIQRTEQGDSAMYLCASSPMGSAGELFFGEGSRLTVL.